The 11 T cell receptor beta chains reported below all come from one sample, sequenced in a study of T cell changes during pregnancy in multiple sclerosis. Sequencing was performed with immunoSEQ multiplex PCR; in TCRdb, only in-frame clones are kept and a portion is missing. Here the sample spans about 40,000 clones, approximately 92% being singletons. The sample here was CD4+ T cells from peripheral blood mononuclear cells, taken in the third trimester of pregnancy. These TCRs come from a female donor with multiple sclerosis, enrolled in a pregnancy study.

The chain joins TRBV2 to TRBJ1-4, with 8 bases matching TRBD1. Germline V gene lookup returns CDR1 SNHLY and CDR2 FYNNEI. Losses at the gene ends were 1 base for V and 8 bases for J; bases not matched to a gene: 6. The CDR3 contains 15 residues. The CDR3 coding sequence is TGTGCCAGCAGTGAAGTGACAGGGGTTGGCGAAAAACTGTTTTTT. It is translated as CASSEVTGVGEKLFF.

The chain uses TRBV25-1 and TRBJ1-2; 11 nucleotides agree with TRBD1. The germline V gene encodes CDR1 MGHDK and CDR2 SYGVNS. The trim removed 5 bases at V and 6 bases at J, leaving 5 bases unmatched. CDR3 size: 14 residues. This CDR3 is CASSKGQGVNGYTF. The CDR3 nucleotides are TGTGCCAGCAGTAAGGGACAGGGGGTGAATGGCTACACCTTC.

This sequence joins TRBV7-8 and TRBJ2-1; TRBD1 might be the D (6 bases). V gave up 3 bases and J gave up 8 bases, with 23 bases separating them. Germline V gene sequence: CDR1 SGHVS, CDR2 FQNEAQ. The CDR3 extends over 17 amino acids. CDR3 region: CASSLGPPSRGRDEQFF. The CDR3 DNA follows: TGTGCCAGCAGCTTGGGGCCGCCGTCCAGGGGCAGGGATGAGCAGTTCTTC.

The chain joins TRBV5-1 to TRBJ2-1, with TRBD1 matching 9 bases. Per the germline V gene, CDR1 is SGHRS and CDR2 is YFSETQ. Trimming took 4 bases from V and 3 from J; bases not matched to a gene: 2. The CDR3 extends over 14 amino acids. Here the CDR3 DNA reads TGCGCCAGCAGCAGGGGACAGGGCTACAATGAGCAGTTCTTC. As protein: CASSRGQGYNEQFF.

The genes are TRBV30 and TRBJ2-1, with 11 bases fitting TRBD1. Germline loops: CDR1 GTSNPN, CDR2 SVGIG (reference sequence). The CDR3 runs 15 residues. V dropped 0 bases and J dropped 7; count of bases not matched to a gene: 5. The chain's CDR3 is CAWSVLGTGGNEQFF. The CDR3 DNA reads TGTGCCTGGAGTGTACTCGGGACAGGGGGGAATGAGCAGTTCTTC.

The CDR3 sequence is CASSLLASSNEQYF. CDR3 coding DNA: TGTGCCAGCAGTTTACTAGCGAGCTCTAACGAGCAGTACTTC. The chain is built from TRBV6-5 and TRBJ2-7, with 7 bases fitting TRBD2. Germline V lookup: CDR1 MNHEY, CDR2 SVGAGI. The CDR3 is made up of 14 amino acids. V lost 4 bases to trimming and J lost 5 bases; unmatched junction nucleotides: 8.

The chain combines TRBV7-6 with TRBJ2-3; unclear D gene. The CDR3 extends over 14 amino acids. V lost 5 bases, J lost 2 bases, and 11 bases lay in between. Germline V gives CDR1 SGHVS, CDR2 FNYEAQ. The CDR3 bases are TGTGCCAGCAGCCCCAGCGCTAACACAGATACGCAGTATTTT. It specifies CASSPSANTDTQYF.

The rearrangement uses TRBV19 and TRBJ1-1, with TRBD1 identical over 7 bases. The CDR3 sequence is 16 residues long. The ends lost 3 bases at V and 4 bases at J; junction bases unmatched: 11. The germline CDR1 and CDR2 sequences are LNHDA and SQIVND (reference sequence). As DNA, the CDR3 is TGTGCCAGTAGTATCCAATGGTTTAGGGGGCCCACTGAAGCTTTCTTT. Encoded protein: CASSIQWFRGPTEAFF.

This clone was seen just once. The same CDR3 arises from other DNA sequences in this sample as well. V is TRBV15 and J is TRBJ2-5, with D possibly TRBD1 on 6 matching bases. This CDR3 is 14 amino acids long. The germline gives CDR1 LNHNV, CDR2 YYDKDF (reference sequence). V was clipped by 0 bases and J by 5 bases, with 10 bases between them. The CDR3 loop reads CATSRDRGGETQYF. The CDR3 DNA reads TGTGCCACCAGCAGAGACAGGGGTGGTGAGACCCAGTACTTC.

This clone appeared once. The rearrangement uses TRBV5-1 and TRBJ1-4; D call uncertain. CDR1 SGHRS and CDR2 YFSETQ come from the germline V gene. The CDR3 loop spans 13 amino acids. Deletions cut 0 bases from V and 5 bases from J, with 5 bases between. The CDR3 region has the DNA TGCGCCAGCAGCTTGGCCCTGAATGAAAAACTGTTTTTT. Its protein is CASSLALNEKLFF.

The chain has TRBV11-1 and TRBJ1-1; 7 bases align to TRBD1. This CDR3 spans 13 amino acids. The germline V gene encodes CDR1 SGHAT and CDR2 FQDESV (reference sequence). J gave up 4 bases and V 5 bases, and 4 bases lay outside the gene matches. The CDR3: CASSQGEGTEAFF. As DNA, the CDR3 is TGTGCCAGCAGCCAGGGGGAAGGCACTGAAGCTTTCTTT.